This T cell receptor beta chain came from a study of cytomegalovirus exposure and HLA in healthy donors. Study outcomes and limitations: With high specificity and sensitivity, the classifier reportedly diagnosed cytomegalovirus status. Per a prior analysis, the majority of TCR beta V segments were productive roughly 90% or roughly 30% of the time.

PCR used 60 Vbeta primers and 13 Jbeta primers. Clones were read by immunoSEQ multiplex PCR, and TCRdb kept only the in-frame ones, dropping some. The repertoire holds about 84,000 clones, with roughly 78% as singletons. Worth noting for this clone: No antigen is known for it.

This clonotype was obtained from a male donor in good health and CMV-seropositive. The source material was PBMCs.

DNA for the CDR3: TGCGCCAGCAGCTTGGCAGGGTCCCTTGAGCAGTTCTTC. Translating gives CASSLAGSLEQFF. V and J are TRBV5-1 and TRBJ2-1; D perhaps matches TRBD1 (5 bases). Trimming cost V 0 bases and J 9 bases, with 10 bases left between them. This CDR3 region has 13 residues. In germline, CDR1 is SGHRS, CDR2 YFSETQ.